This T cell receptor beta chain was captured in a study of PD-1 and CTLA-4 blockade in melanoma. Germline CDR1 SGHNT, CDR2 YENEEA. After removal of 0 bases from V and 0 bases from J, the junction contained 10 bases not matched to a gene. The CDR3 runs to 18 residues. TCRdb's table, derived via immunoSEQ multiplex PCR, lists solely in-frame clones and lacks some. There are around 29,000 clones in the sample; 85% to 90% occur only once, and about 8.5% lies in the top ten. This specimen was CD8+ T cells from peripheral blood, taken before anti-PD-1 treatment. The sequence was collected from a human donor with melanoma. This chain links TRBV11-3 with TRBJ1-1, with 7 nucleotides matching TRBD1. CDR3 sequence reads: CASSLDYRTGGMNTEAFF. In nucleotides, the CDR3 is TGTGCCAGCAGCTTAGATTACCGGACAGGTGGAATGAACACTGAAGCTTTCTTT.